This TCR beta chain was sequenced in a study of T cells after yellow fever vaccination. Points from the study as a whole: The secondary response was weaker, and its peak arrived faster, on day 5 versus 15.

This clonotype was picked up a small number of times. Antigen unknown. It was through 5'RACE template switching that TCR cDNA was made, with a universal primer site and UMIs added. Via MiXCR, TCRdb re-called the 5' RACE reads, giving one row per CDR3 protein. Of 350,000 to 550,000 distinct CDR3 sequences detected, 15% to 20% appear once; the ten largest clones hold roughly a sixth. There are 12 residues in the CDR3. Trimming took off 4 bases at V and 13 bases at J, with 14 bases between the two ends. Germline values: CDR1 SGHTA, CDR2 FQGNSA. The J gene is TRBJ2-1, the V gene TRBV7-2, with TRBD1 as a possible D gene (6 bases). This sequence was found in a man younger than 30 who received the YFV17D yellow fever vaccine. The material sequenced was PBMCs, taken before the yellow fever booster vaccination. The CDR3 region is CASSSIGTQQFF. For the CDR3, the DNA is TGTGCCAGCAGCTCCATCGGGACACAACAGTTCTTC. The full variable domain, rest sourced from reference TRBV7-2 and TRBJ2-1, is GAGVSQSPSNKVTEKGKDVELRCDPISGHTALYWYRQSLGQGLEFLIYFQGNSAPDKSGLPSDRFSAERTGGSVSTLTIQRTQQEDSAVYLCASSSIGTQQFFGPGTRLTVL.